The clone carrying this T cell receptor beta chain was counted a single time. The antigen is undetermined. The data are from a study of stem cell transplantation in POMP-related autoinflammatory disease. Turning to the study itself: The study hypothesized thymoproteasome defects skew the TRB repertoire via impaired CD8+ selection.

The method was immunoSEQ multiplex PCR; TCRdb's version includes in-frame clones alone and lacks a portion of them. The table has approximately 590 clones, roughly 90% seen once. Regarding the study as a whole: Unique TRB V-J gene pairings were limited in number in patients with PRAID. PRAID patients trended toward lower TRB diversity and higher clonality in all analyzed T-cell subsets.

The length of the CDR3 is 14 residues. Germline CDR1 reads SGHRS; CDR2 reads YFSETQ. Trimming stripped 4 bases from V and 2 bases from J, with 9 bases between. The TCR comes from a human donor in good health. J is TRBJ1-4 and V is TRBV5-1, with D possibly matching TRBD1 (5 bases). Input material: CD4+ follicular helper T cells (Tfh) from PBMCs. CDR3 region: CASSRDSTNEKLFF. The CDR3 bases are TGCGCCAGCAGCCGTGACAGCACTAATGAAAAACTGTTTTTT.